This entry lists 31 T cell receptor beta chains sequenced from one sample in a study of OX40 agonist ivuxolimab in advanced cancers. Clones were sequenced by immunoSEQ multiplex PCR, and TCRdb holds only the in-frame ones, with some missing. Counted here are tens of thousands of clones, 84% occurring once; the ten biggest clones make up 1% to 1.3%. Sequences were derived from CD4+ or CD8+ T cells sorted from blood, sampled in a trial of the OX40 agonist ivuxolimab. The receptors shown here come from an adult with an advanced solid tumor such as melanoma, head and neck, liver or kidney cancer.

The V call is TRBV7-3, the J call TRBJ2-3, with D tentatively TRBD1 (5 bases). CDR1 and CDR2 from the germline V gene are SGHTA and FQGTGA. V gave up 5 bases and J gave up 6 bases, with 9 bases separating them. This CDR3 is 12 amino acids long. CDR3 in DNA: TGTGCCAGCAGCGTACCAGGGGATACGCAGTATTTT. This sequence encodes CASSVPGDTQYF.

This chain connects TRBV5-6 to TRBJ2-2; D might be TRBD1 (6 bases). Germline-derived CDR1 and CDR2 are SGHDT and YYEEEE. The V end was cut by 7 bases, the J end by 6 bases, with 16 bases between. This CDR3 region has 14 residues. The CDR3: CASRDNPVSGELFF. The CDR3, as DNA: TGTGCCAGCCGGGACAACCCCGTCTCCGGGGAGCTGTTTTTT.

The rearrangement uses TRBV7-2 and TRBJ2-1; D may be TRBD1 (6 bases). Looked up from germline, CDR1 is SGHTA and CDR2 is FQGNSA. This CDR3 has 15 amino acids. Deletions cut 0 bases from V and 6 bases from J, with 12 bases between. The CDR3 nucleotides are TGTGCCAGCAGCTTAGCGGGACAACGGGTCAATGAGCAGTTCTTC. It is translated as CASSLAGQRVNEQFF. Full variable domain (remainder filled in from reference TRBV7-2 and TRBJ2-1): GAGVSQSPSNKVTEKGKDVELRCDPISGHTALYWYRQSLGQGLEFLIYFQGNSAPDKSGLPSDRFSAERTGGSVSTLTIQRTQQEDSAVYLCASSLAGQRVNEQFFGPGTRLTVL.

This chain uses TRBV7-2 with TRBJ1-1, with 9 bases fitting TRBD1. Germline lookup yields CDR1 SGHTA and CDR2 FQGNSA. The CDR3 spans 15 residues. V dropped 5 bases and J dropped 4; count of bases not matched to a gene: 8. The CDR3 protein is CASSRRGQGSTEAFF. CDR3 bases: TGTGCCAGCAGCCGCCGGGGACAGGGCAGCACTGAAGCTTTCTTT.

V usage is TRBV5-4 and J usage is TRBJ1-6; D gene unclear. This CDR3 comprises 12 residues. Germline V CDR1 and CDR2: SGHNT, YYREEE (reference sequence). V lost 10 bases and J lost 9, with 14 bases in between. The CDR3 bases are TGTGCCGGAAGCGAGATAGGTTCACCCCTCCACTTT. Translated: CAGSEIGSPLHF.

The chain uses TRBV7-9 and TRBJ2-2; TRBD2 matches at 8 bases. Germline V CDR1 and CDR2: SEHNR, FQNEAQ (reference sequence). V shed 7 bases and J 6 bases; nucleotides not matched to a gene: 10. The CDR3 has 15 amino acids. In nucleotides, the CDR3 is TGTGCCAGCATCGGGGCGGGGGGCGCCGCCGGGGAGCTGTTTTTT. Its translation is CASIGAGGAAGELFF.

CDR3 nucleotides: TGTGCCAGCAGCTACCGACAGAGCACAGATACGCAGTATTTT. Translating gives CASSYRQSTDTQYF. This rearrangement joins TRBV14 to TRBJ2-3, with TRBD1 as a possible D gene (5 bases). The CDR3 has 14 amino acids. Trimming cost V 5 bases and J 0 bases, with 9 bases left between them. Germline assignment: CDR1 SGHDN and CDR2 FVKESK.

The chain uses TRBV2 and TRBJ1-5, with TRBD1 identical over 7 bases. Unmatched junction bases numbered 14, after V lost 8 bases and J lost 4 bases. Germline V gene lookup returns CDR1 SNHLY and CDR2 FYNNEI. This CDR3 is 16 amino acids long. The DNA for the CDR3 is TGTGCCAGCTCCCGGGACAGCCCACCTTTGAATCAGCCCCAGCATTTT. This encodes CASSRDSPPLNQPQHF. Supplemented by reference TRBV2 and TRBJ1-5, the full variable domain reads EPEVTQTPSHQVTQMGQEVILRCVPISNHLYFYWYRQILGQKVEFLVSFYNNEISEKSEIFDDQFSVERPDGSNFTLKIRSTKLEDSAMYFCASSRDSPPLNQPQHFGDGTRLSIL.

The genes are TRBV19 and TRBJ1-1; no clear D gene. This CDR3 spans 13 amino acids. V lost 2 bases and J lost 8, with 12 bases in between. CDR1 is LNHDA and CDR2 is SQIVND in the germline V gene (reference sequence). This chain's CDR3 is CASSIKGGVEAFF. The CDR3 nucleotides read TGTGCCAGTAGTATAAAGGGCGGGGTCGAAGCTTTCTTT. The variable domain in full, completed from reference TRBV19 and TRBJ1-1, reads DGGITQSPKYLFRKEGQNVTLSCEQNLNHDAMYWYRQDPGQGLRLIYYSQIVNDFQKGDIAEGYSVSREKKESFPLTVTSAQKNPTAFYLCASSIKGGVEAFFGQGTRLTVV.

The chain carries TRBV6-1 and TRBJ2-5; D gene unclear. This CDR3 contains 16 residues. Deletions cut 4 bases from V and 1 base from J, with 16 bases between. The germline gives CDR1 MNHNS, CDR2 SASEGT. CDR3 in amino acids: CASSAADLGPQETQYF. The CDR3 DNA reads TGTGCCAGCAGTGCTGCGGACCTGGGCCCCCAAGAGACCCAGTACTTC.

In this sample, this clone turned up a few times. J is TRBJ2-2 and V is TRBV6-5; the match to TRBD1 covers 7 bases. V lost 0 bases and J lost 7; bases outside the gene matches: 5. The length of the CDR3 is 15 residues. The germline CDR1 and CDR2 sequences are MNHEY and SVGAGI. This CDR3 reads CASSYSRQGFGELFF. The CDR3 nucleotides are TGTGCCAGCAGTTACTCGAGACAGGGCTTCGGGGAGCTGTTTTTT.

The gene calls are TRBV7-2 and TRBJ1-3, with D unclear. Germline-derived CDR1 and CDR2 are SGHTA and FQGNSA. The germline V and J ends were trimmed by 5 bases and 7 bases, with 9 bases remaining between them. There are 12 residues in the CDR3. The CDR3 reads CASSPRLNTIYF. The CDR3 DNA reads TGTGCCAGCAGCCCTCGGCTCAACACCATATATTTT. Supplemented by reference TRBV7-2 and TRBJ1-3, the full variable domain reads GAGVSQSPSNKVTEKGKDVELRCDPISGHTALYWYRQSLGQGLEFLIYFQGNSAPDKSGLPSDRFSAERTGGSVSTLTIQRTQQEDSAVYLCASSPRLNTIYFGEGSWLTVV.

This clone appeared a few times. V gene TRBV6-5 combines with J gene TRBJ2-3, with TRBD2 as a possible D gene (5 bases). The CDR3 has 13 amino acids. The germline V gene encodes CDR1 MNHEY and CDR2 SVGAGI. Trimming took off 6 bases at V and 6 bases at J, with 13 bases between the two ends. CDR3 in amino acids: CASRDGVADTQYF. In DNA, the CDR3 is TGTGCCAGCAGAGACGGGGTGGCGGATACGCAGTATTTT.

The genes are TRBV11-3 and TRBJ1-4, with D possibly matching TRBD1 (5 bases). Per germline, CDR1 SGHNT and CDR2 YENEEA. Between the trimmed V and J ends, which lost 7 bases and 10 bases, there was a span of 22 bases. The CDR3 sequence is 15 residues long. CDR3: CASIHPGPPGRKLFF. In DNA form, the CDR3 reads TGTGCCAGCATACACCCGGGACCCCCGGGGAGAAAACTGTTTTTT.

The J gene is TRBJ2-1, the V gene TRBV6-4; the match to TRBD2 covers 11 bases. Germline V gene lookup returns CDR1 MRHNA and CDR2 SNTAGT. Trimming at V came to 6 bases and at J to 8 bases, leaving 9 bases not matched to a gene. The CDR3 totals 15 residues. This chain's CDR3 is CASSETSGVSDEQFF. CDR3 coding DNA: TGTGCCAGCAGCGAGACTAGCGGGGTTTCCGATGAGCAGTTCTTC.

The chain is built from TRBV7-2 and TRBJ2-2; D not certain. CDR1 is SGHTA and CDR2 is FQGNSA in the germline V gene. The CDR3 runs 13 residues. V dropped 3 bases and J dropped 1 base, with 3 bases sitting between them. The CDR3 coding sequence is TGTGCCAGCAGCTTCGTGAACACCGGGGAGCTGTTTTTT. Amino acid sequence: CASSFVNTGELFF.

The V call is TRBV7-8, the J call TRBJ1-5; no definite D call. Trimming stripped 7 bases from V and 4 bases from J, with 17 bases between. The germline CDR1 and CDR2 sequences are SGHVS and FQNEAQ. This CDR3 contains 15 residues. The chain's CDR3 is CASTMGSQHNQPQHF. The CDR3 coding sequence is TGTGCCAGCACCATGGGCAGTCAGCATAATCAGCCCCAGCATTTT.

The rearrangement joins TRBV6-5 to TRBJ2-7; 9 nucleotides match TRBD1. This CDR3 is built from 15 residues. V trimming: 4 bases; J trimming: 6 bases; junction bases outside the gene matches: 10. Germline CDR1 is MNHEY and CDR2 is SVGAGI. The CDR3 protein is CASSSTGTGKGEQYV. CDR3 DNA sequence: TGTGCCAGCAGTTCCACCGGGACAGGGAAAGGCGAGCAGTACGTC.

This clone was seen a single time. The CDR3 nucleotides read TGTGCCAGCAGCTTTACAGGGGGCAAGGGTAATTCACCCCTCCACTTT. Translating it yields CASSFTGGKGNSPLHF. The rearrangement links TRBV11-2 to TRBJ1-6; 9 bases are a match to TRBD1. Germline CDR1 reads SGHAT; CDR2 reads FQNNGV. V was pared by 3 bases and J by 6 bases, with 6 bases of the junction left unmatched. The CDR3 spans 16 residues.

The chain links TRBV5-4 to TRBJ1-6, with a tentative D call TRBD1 (5 bases). Germline values: CDR1 SGHNT, CDR2 YYREEE (reference sequence). This CDR3 is 14 amino acids long. Between the trimmed V and J ends, which lost 0 bases and 5 bases, there was a span of 6 bases. The DNA for the CDR3 is TGTGCCAGCAGCTTGGACAGGAATAATTCACCCCTCCACTTT. Protein: CASSLDRNNSPLHF.

By sample fraction, this clone is medium-sized. V gene TRBV5-4 combines with J gene TRBJ1-2; D might be TRBD1 (5 bases). CDR1 is SGHNT, CDR2 YYREEE, per germline (reference sequence). Trimming took 5 bases from V and 6 from J, leaving 20 bases between them. This CDR3 has 15 amino acids. As DNA, the CDR3 is TGTGCCAGCAGTCATCTGTCGTCCAGGGCGAATGGCTACACCTTC. As protein: CASSHLSSRANGYTF.

This clone was recorded once. The V gene is TRBV5-1, the J gene TRBJ2-3; 12 nucleotides agree with TRBD2. Germline assignment: CDR1 SGHRS and CDR2 YFSETQ. Unmatched junction bases numbered 7, after V lost 2 bases and J lost 0 bases. The CDR3 spans 18 residues. CDR3 residues: CASSFQLAGGLSTDTQYF. The DNA for the CDR3 is TGCGCCAGCAGCTTCCAACTAGCGGGGGGCCTAAGCACAGATACGCAGTATTTT.

CDR3 region: CASSQALWNEQFF. Here the CDR3 DNA reads TGTGCCAGCAGCCAAGCCCTTTGGAATGAGCAGTTCTTC. The gene calls are TRBV14 and TRBJ2-1; no firm D call. Germline V gives CDR1 SGHDN, CDR2 FVKESK. V was shortened by 1 base and J by 7 bases, with 8 bases between the two germline ends. The CDR3 loop spans 13 amino acids.

This rearrangement joins TRBV16 to TRBJ1-2; 7 nucleotides agree with TRBD1. The germline V gene has CDR1 KGHSY and CDR2 FQNENV. J lost 0 bases, V lost 4 bases, and 8 bases had no gene match. The CDR3 length is 16 residues. CDR3 DNA sequence: TGTGCCAGCAGCCGCGGGACAGCCTTTACTAACTATGGCTACACCTTC. Protein product: CASSRGTAFTNYGYTF.

The chain uses TRBV10-1 and TRBJ1-3, with a possible D match to TRBD1 (6 bases). This CDR3 region has 15 residues. Trimming removed 9 bases from V and 6 bases from J, with 21 bases in between. Germline V lookup: CDR1 WNHNN, CDR2 SYGVQD (reference sequence). The CDR3 DNA reads as TGCGCCAGGGAGAGGACAGACAAAATCTTAAACACCATATATTTT. Encoded protein: CARERTDKILNTIYF.

The chain combines TRBV4-2 with TRBJ1-6; D is possibly TRBD1 (6 bases). Germline assignment: CDR1 LGHNA and CDR2 YNFKEQ. V shed 4 bases and J shed 10 bases, with 29 bases lying between them. This CDR3 has 19 residues. CDR3 protein: CASSPKTRDTHLLASPLHF. CDR3 coding DNA: TGTGCCAGCAGCCCAAAAACCCGGGACACGCACCTGTTAGCCTCACCCCTCCACTTT.

The rearrangement links TRBV4-3 to TRBJ1-2; no firm D call. V was shortened by 4 bases and J by 6 bases, with 9 bases between the two germline ends. The V gene's germline CDR1 is LGHNA and CDR2 YSLEER. This CDR3 is 12 amino acids long. The CDR3 loop reads CASSLSGHGYTF. CDR3 nucleotide sequence: TGCGCCAGCAGCCTCTCCGGGCATGGCTACACCTTC.

The chain is built from TRBV28 and TRBJ1-2, with D unresolved. V dropped 7 bases and J dropped 7 bases, with 13 bases sitting between them. The germline V gene encodes CDR1 MDHEN and CDR2 SYDVKM. The CDR3 runs 12 residues. In DNA form, the CDR3 reads TGTGCCAGCACCACTCGGATTCGTGGCTACACCTTC. The encoded protein is CASTTRIRGYTF.

This clone was detected a few times. V gene TRBV10-3 combines with J gene TRBJ2-5, with unresolved D. CDR1 and CDR2 (germline): ENHRY, SYGVKD. This CDR3 has 12 amino acids. V shed 2 bases and J shed 3 bases, with 4 bases lying between them. This CDR3 reads CAISEDKETQYF. CDR3 in DNA: TGTGCCATCAGTGAGGATAAAGAGACCCAGTACTTC.

V is TRBV5-1 and J is TRBJ1-4, with 9 positions matching TRBD1. The junction had 4 bases not matched to a gene; V was cut back by 3 bases and J by 7 bases. CDR1 and CDR2 from the germline V gene are SGHRS and YFSETQ. The CDR3 has 14 residues. Here the CDR3 DNA reads TGCGCCAGCAGCTCGGACAGGGGCGGTGAAAAACTGTTTTTT. It is translated as CASSSDRGGEKLFF.

This chain links TRBV18 with TRBJ2-5; D remains ambiguous. Trimming left V 0 bases short and J 1 base short, with 9 bases between. CDR3 size: 15 residues. Per the germline V gene, CDR1 is KGHSH and CDR2 is LQKENI. The CDR3, as DNA: TGTGCCAGCTCACCACCGGCCAGTATCCAAGAGACCCAGTACTTC. This sequence encodes CASSPPASIQETQYF.